A single sample gave rise to the 20 T cell receptor beta chains below, sequenced in a study of OX40 agonist ivuxolimab in advanced cancers. The method was immunoSEQ multiplex PCR; TCRdb's version includes in-frame clones alone and lacks a portion of them. The sample has about 36,000 clones, 74% seen once; the top ten hold about a fifth. The starting material was CD4+ or CD8+ T cells sorted from blood, obtained in a trial of the OX40 agonist ivuxolimab. Source of these receptors: an adult with an advanced solid tumor such as melanoma, head and neck, liver or kidney cancer.

The chain recombines TRBV25-1 with TRBJ1-2; TRBD1 is a possible D gene (6 bases). Germline V gene sequence: CDR1 MGHDK, CDR2 SYGVNS. V was shortened by 6 bases and J by 4 bases, with 18 bases between the two germline ends. CDR3 length: 15 amino acids. CDR3 in amino acids: CASSPFGQGTYGYTF. The DNA for the CDR3 is TGTGCCAGCAGCCCCTTTGGGCAGGGGACCTATGGCTACACCTTC.

This clone appeared a few times. V is TRBV12-5 and J is TRBJ1-3; D uncertain. V gave up 1 base and J gave up 8 bases, with 6 bases separating them. The CDR3 totals 12 residues. The germline V gene has CDR1 LGHNT and CDR2 FRNRAP. CDR3 region: CASGLDLYTIYF. The CDR3 DNA follows: TGTGCTAGTGGTTTGGATTTATACACCATATATTTT.

J is TRBJ2-4 and V is TRBV11-2, with 11 bases identical to TRBD2. This CDR3 comprises 18 residues. Germline V lookup: CDR1 SGHAT, CDR2 FQNNGV. V lost 2 bases and J lost 0; bases outside the gene matches: 6. The CDR3 loop is CASSLLAGGLVAKNIQYF. In DNA, the CDR3 is TGTGCCAGCAGCTTACTAGCGGGGGGACTGGTAGCCAAAAACATTCAGTACTTC.

The V and J genes are TRBV13 and TRBJ1-6; 7 bases map to TRBD1. This CDR3 is 16 amino acids long. Germline values: CDR1 PRHDT, CDR2 FYEKMQ (reference sequence). V lost 3 bases, J lost 5 bases, and 7 bases stayed unmatched. DNA of the CDR3: TGTGCCAGCAGCTTCAACAGGGGTTTTAATAATTCACCCCTCCACTTT. Translating it yields CASSFNRGFNNSPLHF.

With regard to this clone: Its ends do not fully match the called genes, so a read error is possible. V is TRBV6-5 and J is TRBJ2-1, with 11 nucleotides matching TRBD2. This CDR3 has 16 amino acids. Germline CDR1 and CDR2: MNHEY and SVGAGI. The CDR3 protein is CAGSFVAGGLINEQFF. DNA of the CDR3: TGTGCCGGCAGTTTCGTAGCGGGGGGGCTCATCAATGAGCAGTTCTTC.

This clone was observed a few times. The gene calls are TRBV19 and TRBJ2-5, with 9 bases that match TRBD2. Germline assignment: CDR1 LNHDA and CDR2 SQIVND (reference sequence). V lost 6 bases, J lost 5 bases, and 16 bases stayed unmatched. The CDR3 is 17 residues long. CDR3 in DNA: TGTGCCAGTAGCTCGCCCGCGCCGGGACTAGCCTCCGAGACCCAGTACTTC. Protein sequence: CASSSPAPGLASETQYF.

This chain uses TRBV6-5 with TRBJ1-2, with TRBD1 matching over 10 bases. This CDR3 has 12 residues. V lost 7 bases, J lost 7 bases, and 3 bases stayed unmatched. Germline values: CDR1 MNHEY, CDR2 SVGAGI. CDR3 amino acids: CASTRTGGGYTF. The CDR3 bases are TGTGCCAGCACCAGGACAGGGGGTGGCTACACCTTC.

The V gene is TRBV4-2, the J gene TRBJ2-5; 8 nucleotides match TRBD2. The V and J ends lost 1 base and 1 base, in that order; junction bases with no gene match: 5. Germline V gene data show CDR1 as LGHNA and CDR2 as YNFKEQ. CDR3 length: 16 residues. The chain's CDR3 is CASSQALAGTQETQYF. CDR3 DNA sequence: TGTGCCAGCAGCCAAGCGTTAGCGGGGACCCAAGAGACCCAGTACTTC.

This clone was seen a handful of times. The J gene is TRBJ1-2, the V gene TRBV6-6; D not resolved. Germline V CDR1 and CDR2: MNHNY, SVGAGI (reference sequence). Between the trimmed V and J ends, which lost 7 bases and 0 bases, there was a span of 12 bases. The CDR3 is 14 residues long. The CDR3 loop is CASKKVGTNYGYTF. In nucleotides, the CDR3 is TGTGCCAGCAAAAAGGTGGGGACTAACTATGGCTACACCTTC.

CDR3 sequence reads: CASSLASGETDTQYF. The CDR3 DNA is TGTGCCAGCAGCTTGGCTAGCGGAGAGACAGATACGCAGTATTTT. The rearrangement joins TRBV7-3 to TRBJ2-3; TRBD2 aligns across 7 bases. V was pared by 3 bases and J by 3 bases, with 6 bases of the junction left unmatched. The germline V gene has CDR1 SGHTA and CDR2 FQGTGA. The CDR3 consists of 15 residues.

The gene calls are TRBV15 and TRBJ2-3, with D maybe TRBD2 (6 bases). The CDR3 consists of 17 residues. Germline CDR1 LNHNV, CDR2 YYDKDF (reference sequence). The ends were cut back, 1 base at V and 0 bases at J, with 14 bases in the middle. The CDR3 bases are TGTGCCACCAGCAGAGGAGGCGGCGGGGCTAGCACAGATACGCAGTATTTT. Its translation: CATSRGGGGASTDTQYF.

The V and J genes are TRBV6-1 and TRBJ2-1, with D perhaps being TRBD1 or TRBD2 (5 bases each). V gave up 11 bases and J gave up 3 bases, with 14 bases separating them. Germline CDR1 and CDR2: MNHNS and SASEGT. CDR3 length equals 13 residues. DNA of the CDR3: TGTGCCTTGCATGGGGACGGCTACAATGAGCAGTTCTTC. This gives the protein CALHGDGYNEQFF.

The sample holds one count of this clone. The chain combines TRBV5-4 with TRBJ2-7; D possibly corresponds to TRBD2 (6 bases). The CDR3 contains 12 residues. Germline loops: CDR1 SGHNT, CDR2 YYREEE (reference sequence). V lost 4 bases to trimming and J lost 6 bases, with 11 bases between them. In nucleotides, the CDR3 is TGTGCCAGCAGCGGGGGAGGAGCCGAGCAGTACGTC. It codes for CASSGGGAEQYV.

The rearrangement links TRBV6-1 to TRBJ1-1, with a tentative D call TRBD1 (6 bases). V was pared by 7 bases and J by 9 bases, with 15 bases between. This CDR3 contains 12 residues. CDR1 and CDR2 from the germline V gene are MNHNS and SASEGT. The CDR3 region has the DNA TGTGCCAGCATTTTACAGGGTGCTAAAGCTTTCTTT. Translated, it gives CASILQGAKAFF.

The V gene is TRBV5-1, the J gene TRBJ1-5; the D is unclear. The CDR3 is 14 amino acids. With 1 base removed from V and 5 bases from J, the gap between germline ends came to 10 bases. Germline loops: CDR1 SGHRS, CDR2 YFSETQ. The CDR3 sequence: CASSLQGLHQPQHF. The CDR3 region has the DNA TGCGCCAGCAGCTTGCAAGGGTTGCATCAGCCCCAGCATTTT.

J is TRBJ1-3 and V is TRBV10-3; the match to TRBD1 covers 7 bases. Germline V lookup: CDR1 ENHRY, CDR2 SYGVKD. Trimming at V came to 11 bases and at J to 0 bases, leaving 7 bases not matched to a gene. The CDR3 covers 14 residues. Written as DNA, the CDR3 is TGTGCCCTAAGGGCAGGGGGCTCTGGAAACACCATATATTTT. Its protein product is CALRAGGSGNTIYF.

For the CDR3, the DNA is TGTGCCAGTAACCCAGATGGACAGGGGGACTATGGCTACACCTTC. It encodes CASNPDGQGDYGYTF. This chain uses TRBV19 with TRBJ1-2; 10 nucleotides line up with TRBD1. Germline-derived CDR1 and CDR2 are LNHDA and SQIVND (reference sequence). The trim removed 7 bases at V and 3 bases at J, leaving 8 bases unmatched. The CDR3 contains 15 residues.

The gene calls are TRBV20-1 and TRBJ2-5; perhaps TRBD2 as D (6 bases). Germline V gene sequence: CDR1 DFQATT, CDR2 SNEGSKA (reference sequence). V shed 3 bases and J shed 6 bases, with 8 bases lying between them. The CDR3 runs to 11 residues. Written as DNA, the CDR3 is TGCAGTGCTAGTGCGGGGAAGACCCAGTACTTC. It specifies CSASAGKTQYF.

V gene TRBV27 combines with J gene TRBJ1-2; 12 nucleotides align to TRBD1. Germline CDR1 MNHEY, CDR2 SMNVEV (reference sequence). The V and J ends lost 3 bases and 8 bases, in that order; junction bases with no gene match: 7. The length of the CDR3 is 15 residues. CDR3 protein: CASSFLGQGARGYTF. The CDR3 coding sequence is TGTGCCAGCAGTTTCTTGGGACAGGGGGCTCGGGGCTACACCTTC.

This chain uses TRBV5-1 with TRBJ2-1, with TRBD1 as a possible D gene (7 bases). CDR3 size: 15 residues. Germline V gene data show CDR1 as SGHRS and CDR2 as YFSETQ. The germline V and J ends were trimmed by 3 bases and 6 bases, with 16 bases remaining between them. The CDR3 spells CASSSRQGLRNEQFF. CDR3 nucleotides: TGCGCCAGCAGCTCTCGACAGGGACTTCGCAATGAGCAGTTCTTC. Complete variable domain (other parts from reference TRBV5-1 and TRBJ2-1): KAGVTQTPRYLIKTRGQQVTLSCSPISGHRSVSWYQQTPGQGLQFLFEYFSETQRNKGNFPGRFSGRQFSNSRSEMNVSTLELGDSALYLCASSSRQGLRNEQFFGPGTRLTVL.